This T cell receptor beta chain was identified in a study of blood T cell repertoires in COVID-19. Study-level background: COVID-19 samples, acute and convalescent, were from the United States, Italy and Spain. T cells, B-cell-depleted T cells, or PBMCs provided the cDNA or gDNA that served as material.

The CDR3 has 14 amino acids. The germline V gene encodes CDR1 SSHAT and CDR2 FNYEAQ (reference sequence). Patients in Seattle were enrolled during active infection, then followed longitudinally. About this clone itself: The junction differs from germline at one of its ends, possibly a read error.

The authors' processing: Amplified reference gene primers provided the basis for estimating nucleated cell counts. The data were produced by immunoSEQ multiplex PCR, yet TCRdb's version contains in-frame clones alone and is incomplete. D and trimming were read from the DNA, whereas the V and J calls and clone size are those reported in that table. The sample includes 150,000 to 200,000 clones, roughly 81% seen only once; the top ten take 9.5% to 11%. J is TRBJ2-2 and V is TRBV7-7; a weak D match, TRBD2 (6 bases). The sequencing input was peripheral blood. The clonotype was recovered from a woman between 35 and 50 years old with COVID-19, enrolled during active disease. The CDR3 is CASSLGSGGGELFF. In DNA form, the CDR3 reads TGTGCTAGCAGCTTGGGTAGCGGCGGCGGGGAGCTGTTTTTT.